These 22 T cell receptor beta chains share one sample of origin, sequenced in a study of CD8 T cells in ankylosing spondylitis (dated by TCRdb to 2016 to 2017). Preparation of the library involved 5' RACE. The sequencer listed for this sample is Illumina HiSeq 2500. TCRdb reanalyzed the raw reads on its own, using fastp at Q25 for trimming and MiXCR for clone calling, and kept in-frame beta chains. A single entry per CDR3 protein holds the most common genes and DNA from its merged rows. The sample table contains about 35,000 distinct CDR3 sequences; only one count was recorded for about 9.4% of them. Around 15% of the sample comes from the top ten. Sequencing was done on a sample of blood, either unsorted or a sorted T cell fraction (not recorded which). The source of these receptors is a male donor with ankylosing spondylitis or in good health (not recorded which).

The table lists this clonotype with many counts. The genes are TRBV7-3 and TRBJ2-5; 9 bases fit TRBD2. Germline CDR1 is SGHTA and CDR2 is FQGTGA. Unmatched junction bases numbered 6, after V lost 2 bases and J lost 5 bases. The CDR3 spans 15 residues. The CDR3: CASSLGGRAGETQYF. As DNA, the CDR3 is TGTGCCAGCAGCTTAGGCGGGAGGGCTGGGGAGACCCAGTACTTC.

Ten or more counts support this clonotype. The chain is built from TRBV20-1 and TRBJ1-2; D unclear. The germline V gene has CDR1 DFQATT and CDR2 SNEGSKA (reference sequence). CDR3 length: 10 residues. V shed 2 bases and J shed 8 bases, with 6 bases lying between them. The CDR3 loop reads CSARPAGYTF. CDR3 sequence (DNA): TGCAGTGCTAGACCCGCCGGCTACACCTTC.

This clonotype was detected many times. The chain couples TRBV5-1 to TRBJ2-7; 10 bases are a match to TRBD2. The CDR3 runs to 16 residues. V shed 0 bases and J 2 bases; nucleotides not matched to a gene: 5. Per the germline V gene, CDR1 is SGHRS and CDR2 is YFSETQ. The CDR3 DNA follows: TGCGCCAGCAGCTTGGGTCTAGCGGGAGATACCTACGAGCAGTACTTC. It is translated as CASSLGLAGDTYEQYF.

There are a few counts of this clonotype. This sequence joins TRBV7-2 and TRBJ2-1; TRBD1 aligns across 7 bases. There are 17 residues in the CDR3. The germline CDR1 and CDR2 sequences are SGHTA and FQGNSA. After removal of 0 bases from V and 0 bases from J, the junction contained 5 bases not matched to a gene. The CDR3 coding sequence is TGTGCCAGCAGCTTAGCGGGACAGACCTTCTCCTACAATGAGCAGTTCTTC. Translated: CASSLAGQTFSYNEQFF.

In this sample, this clonotype turned up many times. This sequence joins TRBV7-9 and TRBJ2-7; 7 bases align to TRBD1. Germline V gives CDR1 SEHNR, CDR2 FQNEAQ (reference sequence). With 6 bases clipped from V and 0 bases from J, the junction kept 5 bases outside the gene matches. The CDR3 is 14 residues long. The CDR3 protein is CASSSRDSSYEQYF. CDR3 coding DNA: TGTGCCAGCAGTAGCCGGGACAGCTCCTACGAGCAGTACTTC. Supplemented by reference TRBV7-9 and TRBJ2-7, the full variable domain reads DTGVSQNPRHKITKRGQNVTFRCDPISEHNRLYWYRQTLGQGPEFLTYFQNEAQLEKSRLLSDRFSAERPKGSFSTLEIQRTEQGDSAMYLCASSSRDSSYEQYFGPGTRLTVT.

The sample holds many counts of this clonotype. The chain is built from TRBV5-1 and TRBJ2-1; D call uncertain. This CDR3 region has 14 residues. Germline lookup yields CDR1 SGHRS and CDR2 YFSETQ. V lost 4 bases and J lost 7, with 15 bases in between. CDR3 region: CASSLGAWANEQFF. CDR3 sequence (DNA): TGCGCCAGCAGCCTGGGTGCGTGGGCTAATGAGCAGTTCTTC.

This clonotype was seen repeatedly, ten times or more. The J gene is TRBJ1-1, the V gene TRBV10-1; D not resolved. The CDR3 is made up of 14 amino acids. V was pared by 0 bases and J by 8 bases, with 13 bases between. In germline, CDR1 is WNHNN, CDR2 SYGVQD (reference sequence). The chain's CDR3 is CASSESKYGREAFF. CDR3 bases: TGCGCCAGCAGTGAGTCTAAGTATGGACGGGAAGCTTTCTTT.

This clonotype showed up many times. The chain has TRBV9 and TRBJ2-4; D may be TRBD1 (6 bases). From germline, CDR1 is SGDLS and CDR2 YYNGEE. Trimming stripped 4 bases from V and 7 bases from J, with 21 bases between. The CDR3 has 16 amino acids. The CDR3 loop is CASSRRDLGALNIQYF. The CDR3, as DNA: TGTGCCAGCAGCAGAAGAGACTTGGGGGCTTTGAACATTCAGTACTTC. The variable domain in full, with the rest retrieved from reference TRBV9 and TRBJ2-4, is DSGVTQTPKHLITATGQRVTLRCSPRSGDLSVYWYQQSLDQGLQFLIQYYNGEERAKGNILERFSAQQFPDLHSELNLSSLELGDSALYFCASSRRDLGALNIQYFGAGTRLSVL.

This clonotype appeared many times. The chain couples TRBV6-5 to TRBJ1-1; the D is unclear. CDR1 MNHEY and CDR2 SVGAGI come from the germline V gene. The length of the CDR3 is 14 residues. V lost 8 bases to trimming and J lost 1 base, with 14 bases between them. The CDR3 DNA reads as TGTGCCAGCGTTTTGGGTTCAGGGAACACTGAAGCTTTCTTT. It translates to CASVLGSGNTEAFF.

There are many counts of this clonotype. The chain joins TRBV20-1 to TRBJ2-1; 7 positions agree with TRBD2. The CDR3 length is 14 residues. Trimming at V came to 6 bases and at J to 4 bases, leaving 9 bases not matched to a gene. Germline V lookup: CDR1 DFQATT, CDR2 SNEGSKA (reference sequence). The CDR3: CSAERASGYNEQFF. As DNA, the CDR3 is TGCAGTGCCGAGAGGGCTAGCGGTTACAATGAGCAGTTCTTC.

Ten or more counts support this clonotype. One junction end disagrees with the germline gene, perhaps due to a read error. The chain employs TRBV7-7 and TRBJ2-5; 7 bases line up with TRBD2. Germline V lookup: CDR1 SSHAT, CDR2 FNYEAQ (reference sequence). The CDR3 consists of 15 residues. CDR3 nucleotides: TGTGCTAGCAGCTTAGATGGGAGGGGACAAGAGACCCAGTACTTC. Translated: CASSLDGRGQETQYF.

This clonotype was observed many times. This rearrangement joins TRBV9 to TRBJ2-3; 8 bases fit TRBD2. With V trimmed by 2 bases and J by 5 bases, 4 bases remained unmatched. Germline V lookup: CDR1 SGDLS, CDR2 YYNGEE. This CDR3 contains 14 residues. The CDR3 nucleotides read TGTGCCAGCAGCGTCTCGGGACTAGGAGATACGCAGTATTTT. Encoded protein: CASSVSGLGDTQYF.

This clonotype was recorded a few times. This chain joins TRBV20-1 and TRBJ2-7; possibly TRBD1 for D (6 bases). In germline, CDR1 is DFQATT, CDR2 SNEGSKA (reference sequence). The V end lost 6 bases, the J end lost 0 bases, and 9 bases lay between the germline ends. CDR3 size: 12 residues. CDR3 sequence reads: CSARTASYEQYF. In nucleotides, the CDR3 is TGCAGTGCAAGGACAGCCTCCTACGAGCAGTACTTC.

This clonotype was picked up a small number of times. V is TRBV20-1 and J is TRBJ2-7; 12 bases agree with TRBD1. The V segment lost 0 bases and the J segment 3 bases; nucleotides outside the gene matches: 3. Looked up from germline, CDR1 is DFQATT and CDR2 is SNEGSKA (reference sequence). The CDR3 has 15 residues. As DNA, the CDR3 is TGCAGTGCTAGAGATTGGGACAGGGGGCTCTACGAGCAGTACTTC. It encodes CSARDWDRGLYEQYF.

The chain links TRBV12-3 or TRBV12-4 to TRBJ1-1; D is perhaps TRBD1 (6 bases). V lost 6 bases, J lost 1 base, and 12 bases lay in between. This CDR3 comprises 14 residues. CDR3 nucleotide sequence: TGTGCCAGCAGGGTACCGGGACAGAACACTGAAGCTTTCTTT. Its translation is CASRVPGQNTEAFF.

This clonotype was seen repeatedly, ten times or more. V is TRBV20-1 and J is TRBJ2-7; D gene unclear. The V gene's germline CDR1 is DFQATT and CDR2 SNEGSKA (reference sequence). V lost 4 bases, J lost 3 bases, and 13 bases lay in between. The CDR3 spans 13 residues. The CDR3 nucleotides are TGCAGTGCTAACCCCGACGGTGGCTACGAGCAGTACTTC. Its protein product is CSANPDGGYEQYF.

This clonotype was counted at least ten times. The rearrangement uses TRBV20-1 and TRBJ1-4; 7 bases map to TRBD1. This CDR3 is 14 amino acids long. Looked up from germline, CDR1 is DFQATT and CDR2 is SNEGSKA (reference sequence). The V segment lost 6 bases and the J segment 8 bases; nucleotides outside the gene matches: 12. CDR3 in amino acids: CSAEDTGEAEKLFF. The CDR3 nucleotides read TGCAGTGCCGAGGATACAGGGGAAGCCGAAAAACTGTTTTTT.

This clonotype turned up a few times. This chain links TRBV29-1 with TRBJ2-7; TRBD2 agrees at 8 bases. The CDR3 is made up of 16 amino acids. Trimming removed 0 bases from V and 3 bases from J; junction bases left unmatched: 10. Germline CDR1 and CDR2: SQVTM and ANQGSEA. CDR3 sequence: CSVEDLSGGGIYEQYF. Written as DNA, the CDR3 is TGCAGCGTTGAAGATCTTTCGGGGGGGGGAATCTACGAGCAGTACTTC.

This clonotype was observed many times. The chain has TRBV20-1 and TRBJ1-2; unclear D gene. The CDR3 runs 11 residues. The germline gives CDR1 DFQATT, CDR2 SNEGSKA (reference sequence). V was trimmed by 7 bases and J by 4 bases, leaving 10 bases between them. The CDR3 DNA is TGCAGTGGGCGACAAGGCTATGGCTACACCTTC. It translates to CSGRQGYGYTF.

This clonotype appeared many times. The rearrangement links TRBV5-4 to TRBJ2-1, with D possibly TRBD2 on 5 matching bases. The germline CDR1 and CDR2 sequences are SGHNT and YYREEE (reference sequence). The germline V and J ends were trimmed by 5 bases and 7 bases, with 16 bases remaining between them. The CDR3 extends over 14 amino acids. The CDR3 sequence is CASRISERRNEQFF. The CDR3 coding sequence is TGTGCCAGCAGGATTAGCGAGAGGCGGAATGAGCAGTTCTTC.

This clonotype was seen repeatedly, ten times or more. The chain recombines TRBV5-5 with TRBJ2-1, with 7 positions matching TRBD2. V dropped 1 base and J dropped 6; count of bases not matched to a gene: 7. The germline gives CDR1 SGHKS, CDR2 YYEKEE (reference sequence). CDR3 length: 15 residues. CDR3 in amino acids: CASSLLAGVPNEQFF. As DNA, the CDR3 is TGTGCCAGCAGCTTGCTTGCGGGAGTACCCAATGAGCAGTTCTTC.

This clonotype was seen repeatedly, ten times or more. CDR3 loop: CASSYSRPNSGNTIYF. The CDR3 coding sequence is TGTGCCAGCAGTTACTCTCGGCCAAACTCTGGAAACACCATATATTTT. The rearrangement links TRBV6-5 to TRBJ1-3; D call uncertain. Per germline, CDR1 MNHEY and CDR2 SVGAGI. This CDR3 contains 16 residues. Trimming removed 0 bases at V and 0 bases at J, with 9 bases between.